The rows below give T cell receptor beta chains drawn from one sample of a study of OX40 agonist ivuxolimab in advanced cancers. Some clones are missing from TCRdb's copy, which holds only in-frame ones; the method was immunoSEQ multiplex PCR. The sample holds 60,000 to 65,000 clones, about 90% seen once. The source was CD4+ or CD8+ T cells sorted from blood, collected in a trial of the OX40 agonist ivuxolimab. These receptors originate from an adult with an advanced solid tumor such as melanoma, head and neck, liver or kidney cancer. The CDR3 runs from the conserved cysteine through the conserved F or W. Each record gives: V gene, D gene, clone size, J gene, CDR3 protein, CDR3 DNA. The D gene is left open where the match is weak. A clone size is listed for some rows: how often the clone was seen (once, few, many), or a class if it is expanded.

>TRBV10-3|NA|NA|TRBJ2-7
CAARDHAYEQYF
TGTGCCGCCCGGGACCACGCCTACGAGCAGTACTTC
>TRBV5-1|TRBD2|NA|TRBJ2-7
CASSPDRGGQYF
TGCGCCAGCAGCCCAGACCGGGGGGGGCAGTACTTC
>TRBV28|TRBD1|NA|TRBJ1-2
CASVQGGANYGYTF
TGTGCCAGCGTACAGGGGGGAGCTAACTATGGCTACACCTTC
>TRBV19|NA|NA|TRBJ2-3
CASSIAGASTDTQYF
TGTGCCAGTAGTATAGCGGGGGCTAGCACAGATACGCAGTATTTT
>TRBV11-2|TRBD1|NA|TRBJ2-1
CASSRGTGDLGNEQFF
TGTGCCAGCAGCCGAGGAACAGGGGATTTAGGAAATGAGCAGTTCTTC
>TRBV6-1|NA|NA|TRBJ1-1
CASSETAMNTEAFF
TGTGCCAGCAGTGAGACGGCTATGAACACTGAAGCTTTCTTT
>TRBV9|NA|NA|TRBJ1-1
CASSPPALGTEAFF
TGTGCCAGCAGTCCCCCAGCTTTGGGCACTGAAGCTTTCTTT
>TRBV5-1|TRBD2|NA|TRBJ2-7
CASSLLGGGTYEQYF
TGCGCCAGCAGCCTCCTGGGGGGGGGAACCTACGAGCAGTACTTC
>TRBV7-9|NA|NA|TRBJ1-2
CASSLGGASSYGYTF
TGTGCCAGCAGCTTAGGGGGGGCGAGTTCCTATGGCTACACCTTC
>TRBV2|NA|NA|TRBJ1-2
CASGRDTSMASSYTF
TGTGCCAGCGGCCGGGACACCTCTATGGCTTCTAGCTACACCTTC
>TRBV9|NA|NA|TRBJ1-3
CASSPIDRGNTIYF
TGTGCCAGCAGCCCGATAGACAGGGGAAACACCATATATTTT
>TRBV15|NA|once|TRBJ1-5
CATSRELGANNQPQHF
TGTGCCACCAGCAGAGAATTAGGGGCGAATAATCAGCCCCAGCATTTT
>TRBV7-2|NA|NA|TRBJ2-5
CASSLEWGRETQYF
TGTGCCAGCAGCTTAGAGTGGGGGCGAGAGACCCAGTACTTC
>TRBV6-6|TRBD1|NA|TRBJ1-2
CASSYVEGASGYTF
TGTGCCAGCAGTTACGTGGAGGGGGCGAGCGGCTACACCTTC
>TRBV6-6|NA|NA|TRBJ1-5
CASRTVEQRHF
TGTGCCAGCCGAACCGTGGAACAGCGCCATTTT
>TRBV11-2|NA|once|TRBJ2-1
CASSQTTGRYNEQFF
TGTGCCAGCAGCCAAACGACAGGCCGCTACAATGAGCAGTTCTTC
>TRBV19|TRBD1|NA|TRBJ1-5
CASSTAFFRQGDSSNQPQHF
TGTGCCAGTAGTACGGCTTTTTTTCGGCAGGGGGATTCGAGCAATCAGCCCCAGCATTTT
>TRBV4-1|NA|NA|TRBJ2-7
CASSLGLSGYEQYF
TGCGCCAGCAGCCTAGGACTATCGGGCTACGAGCAGTACTTC
>TRBV30|NA|NA|TRBJ2-7
CAWSVQATYEQYF
TGTGCCTGGAGTGTCCAGGCTACCTACGAGCAGTACTTC
>TRBV11-2|TRBD2|NA|TRBJ2-7
CASAKDPSGRAQRGEQYF
TGTGCCAGCGCCAAAGACCCCAGCGGGAGGGCTCAAAGGGGCGAGCAGTACTTC
>TRBV5-1|TRBD2|NA|TRBJ2-3
CASKGLADSTDTQYF
TGCGCCAGCAAGGGACTAGCGGATAGCACAGATACGCAGTATTTT
>TRBV5-4|TRBD2|NA|TRBJ2-3
CASSLAGGRDTQYF
TGTGCCAGCAGCTTAGCGGGAGGGAGAGATACGCAGTATTTT
>TRBV5-1|NA|NA|TRBJ2-7
CASSFRGLSYEQYF
TGCGCCAGCAGCTTTCGGGGGCTGAGCTACGAGCAGTACTTC
>TRBV6-5|NA|NA|TRBJ2-7
CASSYPGRADEQYF
TGTGCCAGCAGTTACCCCGGCAGGGCCGACGAGCAGTACTTC
>TRBV6-1|NA|NA|TRBJ2-5
CASSEAAGATKETQYF
TGTGCCAGCAGTGAAGCGGCAGGGGCAACGAAAGAGACCCAGTACTTC
>TRBV28|NA|NA|TRBJ2-7
CASSSGIQSSGF
TGTGCCAGCAGTTCGGGGATCCAGAGCAGTGGTTTC
>TRBV30|NA|NA|TRBJ2-1
CAWSRISYNEQFF
TGTGCCTGGAGTCGAATCTCCTACAATGAGCAGTTCTTC
>TRBV7-8|TRBD2|NA|TRBJ2-1
CASSLERRTSPSYNEQFF
TGTGCCAGCAGCTTAGAGCGACGGACTAGCCCCTCCTACAATGAGCAGTTCTTC
>TRBV5-1|TRBD1|NA|TRBJ2-2
CASSKGQGDGELFF
TGCGCCAGCAGCAAGGGACAGGGGGACGGGGAGCTGTTTTTT
>TRBV18|TRBD1|NA|TRBJ2-7
CASSGTDEQYF
TGTGCCAGCTCGGGGACAGACGAGCAGTACTTC
>TRBV6-5|NA|NA|TRBJ2-7
CASRSGTETYEQYF
TGTGCCAGCAGATCCGGGACGGAGACCTACGAGCAGTACTTC